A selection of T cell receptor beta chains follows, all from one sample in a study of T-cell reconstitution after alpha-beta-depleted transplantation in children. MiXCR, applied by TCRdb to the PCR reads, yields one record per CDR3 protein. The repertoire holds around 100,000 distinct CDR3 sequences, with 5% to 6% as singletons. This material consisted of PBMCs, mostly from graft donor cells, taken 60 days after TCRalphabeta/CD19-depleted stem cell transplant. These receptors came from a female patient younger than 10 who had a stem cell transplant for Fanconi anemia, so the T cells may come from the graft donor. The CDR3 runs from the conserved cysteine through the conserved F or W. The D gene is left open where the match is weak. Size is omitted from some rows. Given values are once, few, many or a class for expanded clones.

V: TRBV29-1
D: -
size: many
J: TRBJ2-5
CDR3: CSVAGQLQETQYF
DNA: TGCAGCGTTGCCGGACAGCTACAAGAGACCCAGTACTTC

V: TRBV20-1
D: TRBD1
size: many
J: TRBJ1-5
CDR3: CSAKTGHAGYSNQPQHF
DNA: TGCAGTGCGAAGACAGGGCATGCGGGGTATAGCAATCAGCCCCAGCATTTT

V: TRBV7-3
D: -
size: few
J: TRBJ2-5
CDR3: CASSLGLAAGRQETQYF
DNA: TGTGCCAGCAGCTTAGGTCTTGCGGCAGGGCGACAAGAGACCCAGTACTTC

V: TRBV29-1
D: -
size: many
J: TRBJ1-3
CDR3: CSVQGGTSGGNTIYF
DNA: TGCAGCGTTCAAGGCGGAACCTCCGGTGGAAACACCATATATTTT

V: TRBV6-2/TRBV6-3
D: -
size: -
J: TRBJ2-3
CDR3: CASSNTGTYYGGTQYF
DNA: TGTGCCAGCAGTAATACCGGGACTTACTATGGCGGTACGCAGTATTTT

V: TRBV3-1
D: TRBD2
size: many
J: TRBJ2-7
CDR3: CASFKARRPASGAYEQYF
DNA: TGTGCCAGTTTTAAAGCCCGGCGCCCTGCTAGCGGGGCCTACGAGCAGTACTTC

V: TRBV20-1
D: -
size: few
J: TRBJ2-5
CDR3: CSARDSSETQYF
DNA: TGCAGTGCTAGGGACAGTTCTGAGACCCAGTACTTC

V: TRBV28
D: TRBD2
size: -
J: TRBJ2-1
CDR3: CASTLRLAGANEQFF
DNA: TGTGCCAGCACCCTAAGACTAGCGGGAGCCAATGAGCAGTTCTTC

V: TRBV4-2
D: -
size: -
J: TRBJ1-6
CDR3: CASSQDRNSPLHF
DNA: TGTGCCAGCAGCCAAGATAGGAATTCACCCCTCCACTTT

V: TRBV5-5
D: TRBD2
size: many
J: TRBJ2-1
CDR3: CASSRGTSVYNEQFF
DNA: TGTGCCAGCAGCAGAGGGACTAGCGTCTACAATGAGCAGTTCTTC

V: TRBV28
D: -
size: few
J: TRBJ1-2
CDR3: CASSFRYKDHTF
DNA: TGTGCCAGCAGTTTCCGCTACAAGGACCACACCTTC